The 13 T cell receptor beta chains below were found in one sample sequenced in a study of blood T cell repertoires in COVID-19. Libraries were prepared by immunoSEQ multiplex PCR; TCRdb keeps only in-frame clonotypes and omits some of them. This sample carries approximately 300,000 clones, about 90% of them seen once, and the ten largest clones take about 6%. Sequenced input: peripheral blood. Receptors originate from a woman aged 45-65 years with COVID-19, enrolled during active disease.

This clone was counted only a few times. The chain couples TRBV30 to TRBJ2-4; 16 positions agree with TRBD2. J lost 6 bases, V lost 5 bases, and 4 bases had no gene match. Germline V gene sequence: CDR1 GTSNPN, CDR2 SVGIG (reference sequence). The CDR3 consists of 15 residues. CDR3 region: CAWGTSGRGRNIQYF. DNA for the CDR3: TGTGCCTGGGGGACTAGCGGGAGGGGGCGAAACATTCAGTACTTC.

The V call is TRBV21-1, the J call TRBJ2-4; the table's D gene call, TRBD1, was not cross checked with the DNA. TRBV21-1 is assigned pseudogene status. The CDR3 runs to 12 residues. The CDR3 sequence is CASSIQGYIQYF. The CDR3 DNA is TGTGCCAGCAGCATTCAGGGGTACATTCAGTACTTC.

This chain joins TRBV18 and TRBJ2-5; D not resolved. V was trimmed by 2 bases and J by 3 bases, leaving 13 bases between them. CDR3 size: 15 residues. Germline V gene data show CDR1 as KGHSH and CDR2 as LQKENI. CDR3 protein: CASSPRGAVEETQYF. The DNA for the CDR3 is TGTGCCAGCTCACCAAGAGGCGCGGTGGAAGAGACCCAGTACTTC.

The gene calls are TRBV7-2 and TRBJ2-1, with TRBD2 matching 12 bases. From germline, CDR1 is SGHTA and CDR2 FQGNSA. This CDR3 spans 17 amino acids. V gave up 6 bases and J gave up 4 bases; unmatched junction bases: 10. The DNA of the CDR3 is TGTGCCAGCAGGGGGGTGGGACTAGCGGGCCAGTACAATGAGCAGTTCTTC. It yields the protein CASRGVGLAGQYNEQFF. The variable domain in full, with the rest retrieved from reference TRBV7-2 and TRBJ2-1, is GAGVSQSPSNKVTEKGKDVELRCDPISGHTALYWYRQSLGQGLEFLIYFQGNSAPDKSGLPSDRFSAERTGGSVSTLTIQRTQQEDSAVYLCASRGVGLAGQYNEQFFGPGTRLTVL.

The genes are TRBV19 and TRBJ1-3; TRBD1 might be the D (6 bases). CDR3 length: 17 residues. V lost 0 bases and J lost 2, with 14 bases in between. Germline V gives CDR1 LNHDA, CDR2 SQIVND (reference sequence). This CDR3 is CASSIDHGQIPGNTIYF. The CDR3 bases are TGTGCCAGTAGTATAGATCACGGACAGATCCCTGGAAACACCATATATTTT.

The chain combines TRBV19 with TRBJ1-5; D gene unclear. The V gene's germline CDR1 is LNHDA and CDR2 SQIVND (reference sequence). CDR3 length equals 15 residues. Trimming took off 1 base at V and 3 bases at J, with 10 bases between the two ends. CDR3 sequence: CASSIGVPYNQPQHF. The DNA for the CDR3 is TGTGCCAGTAGTATAGGTGTTCCCTACAATCAGCCCCAGCATTTT.

The rearrangement links TRBV9 to TRBJ2-7; perhaps TRBD2 as D (6 bases). Trimming took off 4 bases at V and 4 bases at J, with 15 bases between the two ends. The CDR3 loop spans 14 amino acids. Per germline, CDR1 SGDLS and CDR2 YYNGEE. Written as DNA, the CDR3 is TGTGCCAGCAGCCCTCAGCCGGGAGATTACGAGCAGTACTTC. Protein sequence: CASSPQPGDYEQYF.

The CDR3 region has the DNA TGTGCCAGCAGCCCCAGGGCCCAGGTCAGATCACCCCTCCACTTT. Its translation is CASSPRAQVRSPLHF. This chain links TRBV7-2 with TRBJ1-6, with D perhaps TRBD1 (5 bases). The CDR3 has 15 residues. CDR1 and CDR2 (germline): SGHTA, FQGNSA. V shed 5 bases and J shed 10 bases, with 18 bases lying between them.

The chain has TRBV27 and TRBJ2-7; 9 bases match TRBD2. Unmatched junction bases numbered 6, after V lost 5 bases and J lost 4 bases. Germline assignment: CDR1 MNHEY and CDR2 SMNVEV (reference sequence). The length of the CDR3 is 14 residues. The CDR3 DNA reads TGTGCCAGCAGTCCCGGGACTAGCCGGTACGAGCAGTACTTC. It yields the protein CASSPGTSRYEQYF.

The chain has TRBV5-1 and TRBJ2-3, with D tentatively TRBD2 (5 bases). Trimming took off 0 bases at V and 6 bases at J, with 11 bases between the two ends. Germline CDR1 SGHRS, CDR2 YFSETQ. The CDR3 totals 14 residues. This chain's CDR3 is CASSLGSTRDTQYF. The CDR3 DNA is TGCGCCAGCAGCTTGGGGTCTACTAGGGATACGCAGTATTTT.

J is TRBJ2-2 and V is TRBV19, with 7 bases aligning to TRBD1. The trim removed 1 base at V and 7 bases at J, leaving 12 bases unmatched. This CDR3 is 17 amino acids long. Germline values: CDR1 LNHDA, CDR2 SQIVND (reference sequence). In DNA, the CDR3 is TGTGCCAGTAGTATAGGCCCTGGTAGGGGGCAAGGCGGGGAGCTGTTTTTT. This translates into CASSIGPGRGQGGELFF.

This chain joins TRBV7-9 and TRBJ2-3, with 11 positions matching TRBD2. Germline V CDR1 and CDR2: SEHNR, FQNEAQ (reference sequence). V shed 5 bases, J shed 0 bases, and the junction held 7 bases outside the gene matches. The CDR3 loop spans 17 amino acids. The chain's CDR3 is CASSAGTSGSSTDTQYF. The CDR3 nucleotides are TGTGCCAGCAGCGCCGGGACTAGCGGTTCTAGCACAGATACGCAGTATTTT.

The chain has TRBV7-3 and TRBJ2-2, with 11 bases that match TRBD2. The V and J ends lost 2 bases and 5 bases, in that order; junction bases with no gene match: 10. There are 18 residues in the CDR3. Germline CDR1 and CDR2: SGHTA and FQGTGA. As DNA, the CDR3 is TGTGCCAGCAGCTTACAGCTAGCGGGAGGCGGAGGAACCGGGGAGCTGTTTTTT. This gives the protein CASSLQLAGGGGTGELFF. Variable domain in full (rest from reference TRBV7-3 and TRBJ2-2): GAGVSQTPSNKVTEKGKYVELRCDPISGHTALYWYRQSLGQGPEFLIYFQGTGAADDSGLPNDRFFAVRPEGSVSTLKIQRTERGDSAVYLCASSLQLAGGGGTGELFFGEGSRLTVL.